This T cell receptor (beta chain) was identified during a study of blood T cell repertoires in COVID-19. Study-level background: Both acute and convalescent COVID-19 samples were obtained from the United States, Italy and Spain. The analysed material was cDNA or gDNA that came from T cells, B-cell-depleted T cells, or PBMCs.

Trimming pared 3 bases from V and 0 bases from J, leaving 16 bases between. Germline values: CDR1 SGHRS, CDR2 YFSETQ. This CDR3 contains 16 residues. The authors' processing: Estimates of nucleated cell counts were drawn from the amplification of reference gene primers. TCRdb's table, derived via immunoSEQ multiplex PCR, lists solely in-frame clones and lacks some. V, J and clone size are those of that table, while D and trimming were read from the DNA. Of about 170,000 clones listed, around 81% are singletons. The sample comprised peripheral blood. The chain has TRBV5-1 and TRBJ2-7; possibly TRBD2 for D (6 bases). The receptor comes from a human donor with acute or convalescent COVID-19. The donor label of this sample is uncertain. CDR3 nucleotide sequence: TGCGCCAGCAGCTGGAGGGCAGCGCCGAGCTCCTACGAGCAGTACTTC. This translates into CASSWRAAPSSYEQYF.